A selection of T cell receptor beta chains follows, all from one sample in a study of control samples from healthy donors and cancer patients. Produced via immunoSEQ multiplex PCR; TCRdb's table is partial and in-frame only. Of around 190,000 clones listed, nearly 90% were seen once; the top ten hold around 1.4%. The sample taken for sequencing was blood. The receptors originated from a woman between 45 and 65 years old in good health. Both conserved end residues are part of each CDR3. The D gene is left open where the match is weak. Clone size is given for some rows only: seen once, a few or many times, or a class if the clone is expanded.

abundance	len	d_gene	v_gene	j_gene	CDR3nt	CDR3aa
-	15	TRBD2	TRBV11-2	TRBJ2-7	TGTGCCAGCAGCAAATGGGGGGGAAGCTCCTACGAGCAGTACTTC	CASSKWGGSSYEQYF
few	17	TRBD2	TRBV4-3	TRBJ2-1	TGCGCCAGCAGCCAACCAAACAGCGGGAGCGGTATCAATGAGCAGTTCTTC	CASSQPNSGSGINEQFF
-	15	-	TRBV4-1	TRBJ1-1	TGCGCCAGCAGCCAAGTGGTTACAAGGAACACTGAAGCTTTCTTT	CASSQVVTRNTEAFF
few	16	-	TRBV4-1	TRBJ1-4	TGCGCCAGCAGGGCATCCCGGTGGGAAGCTAATGAAAAACTGTTTTTT	CASRASRWEANEKLFF
-	13	-	TRBV7-2	TRBJ2-2	TGTGCCAGCAGCCCGCGGCAAACCGGGGAGCTGTTTTTT	CASSPRQTGELFF
few	12	TRBD1	TRBV29-1	TRBJ2-7	TGCAGCGTGACTCAGGGGGTTTACGAGCAGTACTTC	CSVTQGVYEQYF
few	13	-	TRBV5-5	TRBJ1-6	TGTGCCAGCAGCTTGGAAGGGGATTCACCCCTCCACTTT	CASSLEGDSPLHF
few	16	TRBD2	TRBV5-4	TRBJ2-2	TGTGCCAGCAGCCGTAGCGGGTTAACTAACACCGGGGAGCTGTTTTTT	CASSRSGLTNTGELFF
once	14	-	TRBV5-1	TRBJ2-1	TGCGCCAGCAGCTTGGGAGCGGATTACAGTGAGCAGTTCTTC	CASSLGADYSEQFF
-	17	TRBD2	TRBV28	TRBJ2-3	TGTGCCAGCCTGGGACTAGCGGGGGGAACTAGCACAGATACGCAGTATTTT	CASLGLAGGTSTDTQYF
-	13	-	TRBV2	TRBJ2-1	TGTGCCAGCAGTGTGCGGTTGCGGGGTGAGCAGTTCTTC	CASSVRLRGEQFF
-	16	-	TRBV9	TRBJ1-3	TGTGCCAGCAGCGTATCGCCGGTTACCAGAGGAAACACCATATATTTT	CASSVSPVTRGNTIYF
-	16	-	TRBV4-1	TRBJ1-6	TGCGCCAGCAGCCAATTTTCGACAGGTCCCAATTCACCCCTCCACTTT	CASSQFSTGPNSPLHF
-	14	-	TRBV7-6	TRBJ2-1	TGTGCCAGCAGCTTAGCGCCATTCTCCAATGAGCAGTTCTTC	CASSLAPFSNEQFF
-	14	-	TRBV7-8	TRBJ1-5	TGTGCCAGCAGCTTATATGTCCTCCATCAGCCCCAGCATTTT	CASSLYVLHQPQHF
-	17	-	TRBV10-3	TRBJ1-5	TGTGCCATCGGTAATCGAATGGGGGGTCCGGCGGGGCAGCCCCAGCATTTT	CAIGNRMGGPAGQPQHF
-	16	TRBD2	TRBV24-1	TRBJ2-7	TGTGCCACCAGTGATTTAGGCGGGAGGAGCTCCTACGAGCAGTACTTC	CATSDLGGRSSYEQYF
-	15	TRBD2	TRBV3-1/TRBV3-2	TRBJ2-7	TGTGCCAGCAGCGGAGCGGGGGCCGGGCCCTACGAGCAGTACTTC	CASSGAGAGPYEQYF
-	15	-	TRBV28	TRBJ1-5	TGTGCCAGCAGTGCGCCCCAGGGGACAAATCAGCCCCAGCATTTT	CASSAPQGTNQPQHF
-	14	-	TRBV13	TRBJ2-1	TGTGCCAGCAGCTTAACCCAAAGCGGGACAGGAAAGTTCTTC	CASSLTQSGTGKFF
once	14	-	TRBV13	TRBJ1-2	TGTGCCAGCGGTCGGAGCGGGCAGGGCCTGGGCTACACCTTC	CASGRSGQGLGYTF
-	15	-	TRBV6-2/TRBV6-3	TRBJ1-2	TGTGCCAGCAGTTCCCTAGACGGAGTTAACTATGGCTACACCTTC	CASSSLDGVNYGYTF
-	12	-	TRBV5-6	TRBJ2-1	TGTGCCAGCAGCTCGAATTACAATGAGCAGTTCTTC	CASSSNYNEQFF
-	14	-	TRBV15	TRBJ1-2	TGTGCCACCAGCAGAGGAAGGTCGGATCACGGCTACACCTTC	CATSRGRSDHGYTF
-	20	TRBD1	TRBV6-2/TRBV6-3	TRBJ1-6	TGTGCCAGCAGTTACACCCCCGGACAGGGGGCGCCGCTAGGGAATTCACCCCTCCACTTT	CASSYTPGQGAPLGNSPLHF
-	14	-	TRBV28	TRBJ1-5	TGTGCCAGCAACCTTGGCGCAGGGTTCTCAGCCCAGCATTTT	CASNLGAGFSAQHF
-	15	TRBD2	TRBV9	TRBJ2-3	TGTGCCAGCAGTTCGGGACTAGCGAGCACAGATACGCAGTATTTT	CASSSGLASTDTQYF
-	14	-	TRBV28	TRBJ1-2	TGTGCCAGCAGTTTATCACAGGAAGCTCGTGGCTACACCTTC	CASSLSQEARGYTF
-	15	-	TRBV10-2	TRBJ1-4	TGCGCCAGCAGTGAGTCTGGGATAATCGAAGGAAAACTGTTTTTT	CASSESGIIEGKLFF